This TCR beta chain was found in a study of T-cell reconstitution after alpha-beta-depleted transplantation in children. This clonotype was seen a few times. Its antigen remains unidentified. From germline, CDR1 is SGHRS and CDR2 YFSETQ. The V end lost 2 bases, the J end lost 1 base, and 10 bases lay between the germline ends. This CDR3 is 15 amino acids long. Study-wide results and caveats: Among T cells one year after transplant, newly produced cells accounted for most counts and diversity. There were reportedly several hundred expanded graft clones from which alpha-beta T cells came about two months after transplant.

During its preparation, the TCRbeta library received unique molecular identifiers. One entry per CDR3 protein, called by TCRdb with MiXCR from the PCR reads. The sample contains approximately 800,000 distinct CDR3 sequences, less than 20% of which appear only once. The sequence was collected from a male patient aged 10-17 years who had a stem cell transplant for acute lymphoblastic leukemia, so the T cells may come from the graft donor. This chain links TRBV5-1 with TRBJ2-4; D ambiguous. The material sequenced was PBMCs, mostly from graft donor cells, taken 360 days after TCRalphabeta/CD19-depleted stem cell transplant. In nucleotides, the CDR3 is TGCGCCAGCAGCTTAGTCCCGACGGCCAAAAACATTCAGTACTTC. It encodes CASSLVPTAKNIQYF.